These 3 T cell receptor beta chains were sequenced from one sample in a study of T-cell reconstitution after alpha-beta-depleted transplantation in children. A library of TCRbeta sequences, prepared with unique molecular identifiers, was generated. TCRdb called the PCR reads again in MiXCR, with one record for every CDR3 protein. This sample has some 530,000 distinct CDR3 sequences, with around 13% found just once. Sequences were derived from PBMCs from the stem cell graft donor, sampled from the stem cell graft. Receptors were obtained from a human donor who donated a stem cell graft to a child with combined immunodeficiency.

This clonotype was observed a handful of times. The CDR3 spells CASSYFGTPYEQYF. In DNA form, the CDR3 reads TGTGCCAGCAGTTACTTCGGCACCCCCTACGAGCAGTACTTC. The chain links TRBV6-5 to TRBJ2-7; the D is unclear. V was trimmed by 1 base and J by 2 bases, leaving 9 bases between them. CDR3 length: 14 residues. The germline V gene has CDR1 MNHEY and CDR2 SVGAGI.

This clonotype was recorded many times. The J gene is TRBJ1-2, the V gene TRBV7-6; D gene unclear. The CDR3 has 15 residues. The germline V gene has CDR1 SGHVS and CDR2 FNYEAQ. With 5 bases removed from V and 7 bases from J, the gap between germline ends came to 20 bases. CDR3 bases: TGTGCCAGCAGCAAAGGGATCTCCGGGGAAGGTGGCTACACCTTC. It yields the protein CASSKGISGEGGYTF.

This clonotype came up many times. CDR3 coding DNA: TGCAGCGTTTCTATCTTCACCGGGAGAGCTTTCTTT. It translates to CSVSIFTGRAFF. The chain is built from TRBV29-1 and TRBJ1-1, with unresolved D. V lost 5 bases and J lost 10, with 17 bases in between. Germline V gene data show CDR1 as SQVTM and CDR2 as ANQGSEA. This CDR3 comprises 12 residues.